Listed here are 20 T cell receptor beta chains from one sample, sequenced in a study of cytomegalovirus exposure and HLA in healthy donors. The PCR contained 60 Vbeta and 13 Jbeta primers. Measured with immunoSEQ multiplex PCR; TCRdb has only the in-frame clones, and not every one. The sample carries around 110,000 clones, around 75% recorded once. Sequenced: PBMCs. Every receptor here comes from a woman in her late teens or twenties in good health and CMV-seronegative.

The chain employs TRBV28 and TRBJ1-5, with D possibly matching TRBD1 (5 bases). The length of the CDR3 is 14 residues. The germline V gene has CDR1 MDHEN and CDR2 SYDVKM. The V end lost 6 bases, the J end lost 1 base, and 10 bases lay between the germline ends. The CDR3 spells CASRRPGSNQPQHF. The CDR3 DNA reads as TGTGCCAGCAGGAGGCCAGGGAGCAATCAGCCCCAGCATTTT.

J is TRBJ2-5 and V is TRBV28; 7 bases line up with TRBD1. V lost 4 bases to trimming and J lost 4 bases; unmatched junction nucleotides: 12. This CDR3 contains 16 residues. The germline V gene encodes CDR1 MDHEN and CDR2 SYDVKM. Here the CDR3 DNA reads TGTGCCAGCAGTTCGCGTAAACAGGGGATAGGAGAGACCCAGTACTTC. It codes for CASSSRKQGIGETQYF.

The genes are TRBV4-1 and TRBJ1-4, with unresolved D. V lost 4 bases, J lost 4 bases, and 16 bases lay in between. This CDR3 region has 16 residues. Germline V CDR1 and CDR2: MGHRA, YSYEKL. CDR3 region: CASSLALTGGNEKLFF. CDR3 DNA: TGCGCCAGCAGCCTAGCTCTGACCGGTGGTAATGAAAAACTGTTTTTT.

The CDR3 sequence: CASSPDRSNQPQHF. The CDR3 DNA reads as TGTGCCAGCAGTCCAGACAGGAGCAATCAGCCCCAGCATTTT. The V and J genes are TRBV6-5 and TRBJ1-5, with D perhaps matching TRBD1 (6 bases). This CDR3 region has 14 residues. V was clipped by 5 bases and J by 1 base, with 9 bases between them. CDR1 is MNHEY, CDR2 SVGAGI, per germline.

The V call is TRBV11-1, the J call TRBJ1-1; TRBD1 aligns across 7 bases. Germline V gives CDR1 SGHAT, CDR2 FQDESV (reference sequence). The trim removed 3 bases at V and 0 bases at J, leaving 16 bases unmatched. The CDR3 spans 19 residues. The CDR3 DNA follows: TGTGCCAGCAGCTTTGAACTACAAGGGACAGCCTTCATGAACACTGAAGCTTTCTTT. Protein sequence: CASSFELQGTAFMNTEAFF.

The chain recombines TRBV7-3 with TRBJ2-5; D gene ambiguous. Germline-derived CDR1 and CDR2 are SGHTA and FQGTGA. The CDR3 has 13 amino acids. V lost 2 bases, J lost 1 base, and 5 bases lay in between. The CDR3 DNA follows: TGTGCCAGCAGCTTACGCAGCCAAGAGACCCAGTACTTC. It is translated as CASSLRSQETQYF.

The chain uses TRBV7-6 and TRBJ1-3; D may be TRBD1 (5 bases). The CDR3 loop spans 15 amino acids. CDR1 is SGHVS and CDR2 is FNYEAQ in the germline V gene. V was clipped by 5 bases and J by 6 bases, with 17 bases between them. The CDR3 here is CASSPTPSGQNTIYF. CDR3 sequence (DNA): TGTGCCAGCAGCCCGACCCCCTCCGGACAAAACACCATATATTTT.

The rearrangement joins TRBV5-6 to TRBJ1-2, with unresolved D. Per the germline V gene, CDR1 is SGHDT and CDR2 is YYEEEE. The length of the CDR3 is 15 residues. The V end lost 2 bases, the J end lost 8 bases, and 19 bases lay between the germline ends. The CDR3 region is CASSLSAVTMKGYTF. CDR3 in DNA: TGTGCCAGCAGCTTATCGGCCGTAACTATGAAGGGCTACACCTTC.

The J gene is TRBJ1-1, the V gene TRBV27; D is possibly TRBD1 (5 bases). Trimming took 8 bases from V and 4 from J, leaving 14 bases between them. The germline V gene has CDR1 MNHEY and CDR2 SMNVEV (reference sequence). This CDR3 is 13 amino acids long. CDR3 in amino acids: CASSRGGVTEAFF. The CDR3 DNA reads as TGTGCCAGCTCGAGGGGAGGGGTCACTGAAGCTTTCTTT.

The CDR3 nucleotides read TGTGCCAGCAGCTTAAGGGAGGAGTTGAGAGGCTACACCTTC. Protein product: CASSLREELRGYTF. The chain has TRBV7-8 and TRBJ1-2; no definite D call. The CDR3 length is 14 residues. Between the trimmed V and J ends, which lost 2 bases and 8 bases, there was a span of 15 bases. Germline V CDR1 and CDR2: SGHVS, FQNEAQ.

The CDR3 here is CAIRAGIYGNTIYF. CDR3 in DNA: TGTGCCATCAGAGCCGGGATTTATGGAAACACCATATATTTT. The chain uses TRBV10-3 and TRBJ1-3; unclear D gene. This CDR3 comprises 14 residues. CDR1 ENHRY and CDR2 SYGVKD come from the germline V gene. V dropped 6 bases and J dropped 3 bases, with 12 bases sitting between them.

The chain is built from TRBV5-5 and TRBJ2-2; maybe TRBD2 (5 bases). The germline V gene has CDR1 SGHKS and CDR2 YYEKEE (reference sequence). The germline V and J ends were trimmed by 0 bases and 6 bases, with 12 bases remaining between them. This CDR3 spans 15 amino acids. The CDR3 nucleotides read TGTGCCAGCAGCTTGGTAGGAGGACTGGCCGGGGAGCTGTTTTTT. This encodes CASSLVGGLAGELFF.

This clone was recorded a few times. The CDR3 region is CASSVVSGPQAFF. In DNA, the CDR3 is TGTGCCAGCAGCGTAGTTTCAGGGCCCCAAGCTTTCTTT. The V gene is TRBV9, the J gene TRBJ1-1; TRBD1 might be the D (5 bases). Between the trimmed V and J ends, which lost 0 bases and 9 bases, there was a span of 12 bases. The CDR3 spans 13 residues. Germline CDR1 reads SGDLS; CDR2 reads YYNGEE. The complete variable domain, with remaining parts taken from reference TRBV9 and TRBJ1-1, reads DSGVTQTPKHLITATGQRVTLRCSPRSGDLSVYWYQQSLDQGLQFLIQYYNGEERAKGNILERFSAQQFPDLHSELNLSSLELGDSALYFCASSVVSGPQAFFGQGTRLTVV.

The V call is TRBV4-2, the J call TRBJ2-5; possibly TRBD2 for D (7 bases). CDR3 size: 16 residues. Per the germline V gene, CDR1 is LGHNA and CDR2 is YNFKEQ. The germline V and J ends were trimmed by 0 bases and 4 bases, with 15 bases remaining between them. The CDR3 here is CASSQEGAGARETQYF. The CDR3 bases are TGTGCCAGCAGCCAAGAGGGGGCGGGGGCGAGAGAGACCCAGTACTTC.

This chain joins TRBV11-3 and TRBJ2-3, with TRBD2 identical over 7 bases. V trimming: 1 base; J trimming: 4 bases; junction bases outside the gene matches: 14. This CDR3 is built from 18 residues. Germline values: CDR1 SGHNT, CDR2 YENEEA. CDR3 amino acids: CASSLALKRGSAADTQYF. The CDR3 nucleotides read TGTGCCAGCAGCTTAGCTTTAAAGCGGGGATCGGCCGCAGATACGCAGTATTTT.

V is TRBV29-1 and J is TRBJ2-2; possible D gene TRBD2, 5 bases. V dropped 0 bases and J dropped 5 bases, with 10 bases sitting between them. CDR1 and CDR2 from the germline V gene are SQVTM and ANQGSEA. The CDR3 length is 14 residues. CDR3 coding DNA: TGCAGCGTTGAAGATCCCACTAGAACCGGGGAGCTGTTTTTT. Amino acids: CSVEDPTRTGELFF.

V usage is TRBV7-2 and J usage is TRBJ1-5; TRBD1 might be the D (5 bases). V gave up 5 bases and J gave up 6 bases, with 23 bases separating them. Germline CDR1 reads SGHTA; CDR2 reads FQGNSA. The CDR3 is made up of 17 amino acids. DNA for the CDR3: TGTGCCAGCAGCCATGGGAAATCAGGGTCTTGGTTTCAGCCCCAGCATTTT. Protein: CASSHGKSGSWFQPQHF. The entire variable domain, with the rest obtained from reference TRBV7-2 and TRBJ1-5, is as follows: GAGVSQSPSNKVTEKGKDVELRCDPISGHTALYWYRQSLGQGLEFLIYFQGNSAPDKSGLPSDRFSAERTGGSVSTLTIQRTQQEDSAVYLCASSHGKSGSWFQPQHFGDGTRLSIL.

This clone was detected a few times. It is likely a read error, because the conserved phenylalanine at the end of the CDR3 is missing. It is unclear where the CDR3 begins or ends on the DNA, so no DNA is shown, and the CDR3 is as TCRdb lists it. The chain uses TRBV6-1 and TRBJ1-1; TRBD1, the table's D call, lacks a check against the DNA. From its first to its last residue, the CDR3 has 13 amino acids. Germline CDR1 is MNHNS and CDR2 is SASEGT. The CDR3 sequence is CASSRTLNTEALV.

The chain is built from TRBV5-1 and TRBJ2-6; a weak D match, TRBD1 (5 bases). This CDR3 has 18 residues. Trimming removed 4 bases from V and 1 base from J, with 18 bases in between. Germline V lookup: CDR1 SGHRS, CDR2 YFSETQ. The CDR3 nucleotides read TGCGCCAGCAGCCCCCAAAGGGGCTTAGGTTCTGGGGCCAACGTCCTGACTTTC. As protein: CASSPQRGLGSGANVLTF.

The rearrangement uses TRBV9 and TRBJ2-7; D is possibly TRBD2 (5 bases). Germline V CDR1 and CDR2: SGDLS, YYNGEE. This CDR3 has 14 amino acids. Trimming shortened V by 0 bases and J by 1 base, and 8 bases separated the two germline ends. The CDR3 is CASSVEGSSYEQYF. The CDR3 nucleotides are TGTGCCAGCAGCGTAGAAGGGAGTTCCTACGAGCAGTACTTC. Looking up the rest from reference TRBV9 and TRBJ2-7 gives the full variable domain: DSGVTQTPKHLITATGQRVTLRCSPRSGDLSVYWYQQSLDQGLQFLIQYYNGEERAKGNILERFSAQQFPDLHSELNLSSLELGDSALYFCASSVEGSSYEQYFGPGTRLTVT.